A single sample gave rise to the 5 T cell receptor beta chains below, sequenced in a study of cytomegalovirus exposure and HLA in healthy donors. Vbeta (60) and Jbeta (13) primers were used in the PCR. Produced via immunoSEQ multiplex PCR; TCRdb's table is partial and in-frame only. The data hold more than 95,000 clones, with roughly three quarters observed a single time. The sequenced sample was PBMCs. These receptors originate from a woman aged 40 to 55 in good health and CMV-seronegative.

The V and J genes are TRBV7-2 and TRBJ1-1; D unresolved. The CDR3 length is 14 residues. In germline, CDR1 is SGHTA, CDR2 FQGNSA. V shed 0 bases and J shed 13 bases, with 18 bases lying between them. The CDR3 spells CASSLAVTSGVGFF. CDR3 bases: TGTGCCAGCAGCTTAGCGGTCACCTCCGGGGTGGGTTTCTTT.

There are a few counts of this clone. The genes are TRBV28 and TRBJ2-7, with TRBD2 matching 7 bases. CDR1 MDHEN and CDR2 SYDVKM come from the germline V gene. V dropped 10 bases and J dropped 0; count of bases not matched to a gene: 6. The CDR3 spans 13 residues. The CDR3, as DNA: TGTGCCACGTGGACTAGTCCCTCCTACGAGCAGTACTTC. Encoded protein: CATWTSPSYEQYF.

V is TRBV4-3 and J is TRBJ2-1; D might be TRBD1 (5 bases). Germline loops: CDR1 LGHNA, CDR2 YSLEER. V dropped 0 bases and J dropped 0 bases, with 18 bases sitting between them. This CDR3 comprises 19 residues. The CDR3 sequence is CASSQDLGASLSSYNEQFF. The CDR3 DNA sequence: TGCGCCAGCAGCCAAGATCTTGGGGCCTCCTTAAGCTCCTACAATGAGCAGTTCTTC.

CDR3 residues: CASRLAGGAGELFF. For the CDR3, the DNA is TGTGCCAGCAGGCTAGCGGGAGGGGCCGGGGAGCTGTTTTTT. The chain recombines TRBV11-2 with TRBJ2-2, with 12 bases that match TRBD2. J gave up 6 bases and V 6 bases, and 2 bases lay outside the gene matches. The CDR3 contains 14 residues. Germline V gene lookup returns CDR1 SGHAT and CDR2 FQNNGV. Full variable domain (rest looked up from reference TRBV11-2 and TRBJ2-2): EAGVAQSPRYKIIEKRQSVAFWCNPISGHATLYWYQQILGQGPKLLIQFQNNGVVDDSQLPKDRFSAERLKGVDSTLKIQPAKLEDSAVYLCASRLAGGAGELFFGEGSRLTVL.

The chain joins TRBV5-1 to TRBJ2-3, with D unclear. This CDR3 is built from 16 residues. CDR1 is SGHRS and CDR2 is YFSETQ in the germline V gene. Trimming removed 0 bases from V and 7 bases from J, with 18 bases in between. The chain's CDR3 is CASSLELKPTQNTQYF. The CDR3, as DNA: TGCGCCAGCAGCTTGGAGTTGAAACCCACACAGAATACGCAGTATTTT. The full variable domain, with the rest looked up from reference TRBV5-1 and TRBJ2-3, is KAGVTQTPRYLIKTRGQQVTLSCSPISGHRSVSWYQQTPGQGLQFLFEYFSETQRNKGNFPGRFSGRQFSNSRSEMNVSTLELGDSALYLCASSLELKPTQNTQYFGPGTRLTVL.